This T cell receptor (beta chain) emerged from a study of technical replicates of blood from several donors (TCRdb year 2017). Libraries were made using the immunoSEQ multiplex PCR assay. TCRdb's version of the immuneACCESS table is confined to in-frame rearrangements and falls short of the full clone set. An unresolved V gene accounts for under half of the shortfall where checked; the remainder is of unknown origin. The table for this sample lists around 90,000 clones; about 94% of them were counted only once. The top ten clonotypes cover about 0.4% of the sample. CDR1 and CDR2, looked up from the germline V gene, are SGDLS and YYNGEE. A distance of 18 bases separates the germline ends of V and J, which lose 0 bases and 1 base respectively. CDR3 length: 18 amino acids, cysteine to phenylalanine. The CDR3 DNA has 54 bases and is translated from base 1. Concerning this clone: No cognate antigen has been identified for it. One base away there is no much larger clone; base qualities are not given.

This clonotype was obtained from a human donor in good health. The rearrangement combines TRBV9 with TRBJ2-3; TRBD1 is a possible D gene, resting on 5 matching bases. The sample comprised T cells isolated from PBMCs. The CDR3 sequence is CASSVGPSQGTRTDTQYF. The DNA is TGTGCCAGCAGCGTAGGCCCCAGCCAGGGCACACGCACAGATACGCAGTATTTT. Outside the CDR3, residues come from the reference TRBV9 and TRBJ2-3 proteins, so the full variable domain is: DSGVTQTPKHLITATGQRVTLRCSPRSGDLSVYWYQQSLDQGLQFLIQYYNGEERAKGNILERFSAQQFPDLHSELNLSSLELGDSALYFCASSVGPSQGTRTDTQYFGPGTRLTVL.